This TCR beta chain is from a study of blood T cell repertoires in COVID-19. Study background: Donors in the United States, Italy and Spain gave samples during acute or convalescent COVID-19.

Authors' processing steps: Estimated nucleated cell counts came from reference gene primer amplification. Method: immunoSEQ multiplex PCR; TCRdb's copy keeps in-frame clones and lacks some. For V, J and clone size, that table is used; D and trimming come from the DNA. The sample carries around 250,000 clones, 84% recorded once. V was pared by 3 bases and J by 5 bases, with 20 bases between. Per the germline V gene, CDR1 is MDHEN and CDR2 is SYDVKM. The CDR3 is made up of 17 amino acids. This clone has just a few counts. The rearrangement uses TRBV28 and TRBJ1-5; TRBD1 might be the D (5 bases). The receptor was isolated from a woman aged 40-49 years who had recovered from COVID-19. Sequencing was carried out using peripheral blood. This chain's CDR3 is CASSFILGPTVDQPQHF. The DNA for the CDR3 is TGTGCCAGCAGTTTTATCTTAGGGCCGACAGTGGATCAGCCCCAGCATTTT.